The entry below describes one T cell receptor beta chain. Its antigen is unidentified. Repertoires were generated with immunoSEQ multiplex PCR, while TCRdb's copy carries only in-frame clones and drops some. The table lists 150,000 or so clones. This entry is derived from a study of T cell responses to AZD1222 COVID-19 vaccine. General observations from the study: Spike-specific TCR breadth and depth rose after two AZD1222 doses. Nearly half of the spike-specific TCRs reportedly recognize variant regions that carry no mutations. Donor demographics were predominantly white British with a female majority; clonal diversity may be underestimated.

Germline lookup yields CDR1 SQVTM and CDR2 ANQGSEA. The V end lost 8 bases, the J end lost 2 bases, and 10 bases lay between the germline ends. CDR3 length: 12 residues. This receptor was obtained from an adult in good health. The sample taken for sequencing was peripheral blood. This chain uses TRBV29-1 with TRBJ2-1; D remains ambiguous. The CDR3 sequence is CSYEGTYNEQFF. The DNA for the CDR3 is TGCAGCTACGAAGGGACCTACAATGAGCAGTTCTTC.